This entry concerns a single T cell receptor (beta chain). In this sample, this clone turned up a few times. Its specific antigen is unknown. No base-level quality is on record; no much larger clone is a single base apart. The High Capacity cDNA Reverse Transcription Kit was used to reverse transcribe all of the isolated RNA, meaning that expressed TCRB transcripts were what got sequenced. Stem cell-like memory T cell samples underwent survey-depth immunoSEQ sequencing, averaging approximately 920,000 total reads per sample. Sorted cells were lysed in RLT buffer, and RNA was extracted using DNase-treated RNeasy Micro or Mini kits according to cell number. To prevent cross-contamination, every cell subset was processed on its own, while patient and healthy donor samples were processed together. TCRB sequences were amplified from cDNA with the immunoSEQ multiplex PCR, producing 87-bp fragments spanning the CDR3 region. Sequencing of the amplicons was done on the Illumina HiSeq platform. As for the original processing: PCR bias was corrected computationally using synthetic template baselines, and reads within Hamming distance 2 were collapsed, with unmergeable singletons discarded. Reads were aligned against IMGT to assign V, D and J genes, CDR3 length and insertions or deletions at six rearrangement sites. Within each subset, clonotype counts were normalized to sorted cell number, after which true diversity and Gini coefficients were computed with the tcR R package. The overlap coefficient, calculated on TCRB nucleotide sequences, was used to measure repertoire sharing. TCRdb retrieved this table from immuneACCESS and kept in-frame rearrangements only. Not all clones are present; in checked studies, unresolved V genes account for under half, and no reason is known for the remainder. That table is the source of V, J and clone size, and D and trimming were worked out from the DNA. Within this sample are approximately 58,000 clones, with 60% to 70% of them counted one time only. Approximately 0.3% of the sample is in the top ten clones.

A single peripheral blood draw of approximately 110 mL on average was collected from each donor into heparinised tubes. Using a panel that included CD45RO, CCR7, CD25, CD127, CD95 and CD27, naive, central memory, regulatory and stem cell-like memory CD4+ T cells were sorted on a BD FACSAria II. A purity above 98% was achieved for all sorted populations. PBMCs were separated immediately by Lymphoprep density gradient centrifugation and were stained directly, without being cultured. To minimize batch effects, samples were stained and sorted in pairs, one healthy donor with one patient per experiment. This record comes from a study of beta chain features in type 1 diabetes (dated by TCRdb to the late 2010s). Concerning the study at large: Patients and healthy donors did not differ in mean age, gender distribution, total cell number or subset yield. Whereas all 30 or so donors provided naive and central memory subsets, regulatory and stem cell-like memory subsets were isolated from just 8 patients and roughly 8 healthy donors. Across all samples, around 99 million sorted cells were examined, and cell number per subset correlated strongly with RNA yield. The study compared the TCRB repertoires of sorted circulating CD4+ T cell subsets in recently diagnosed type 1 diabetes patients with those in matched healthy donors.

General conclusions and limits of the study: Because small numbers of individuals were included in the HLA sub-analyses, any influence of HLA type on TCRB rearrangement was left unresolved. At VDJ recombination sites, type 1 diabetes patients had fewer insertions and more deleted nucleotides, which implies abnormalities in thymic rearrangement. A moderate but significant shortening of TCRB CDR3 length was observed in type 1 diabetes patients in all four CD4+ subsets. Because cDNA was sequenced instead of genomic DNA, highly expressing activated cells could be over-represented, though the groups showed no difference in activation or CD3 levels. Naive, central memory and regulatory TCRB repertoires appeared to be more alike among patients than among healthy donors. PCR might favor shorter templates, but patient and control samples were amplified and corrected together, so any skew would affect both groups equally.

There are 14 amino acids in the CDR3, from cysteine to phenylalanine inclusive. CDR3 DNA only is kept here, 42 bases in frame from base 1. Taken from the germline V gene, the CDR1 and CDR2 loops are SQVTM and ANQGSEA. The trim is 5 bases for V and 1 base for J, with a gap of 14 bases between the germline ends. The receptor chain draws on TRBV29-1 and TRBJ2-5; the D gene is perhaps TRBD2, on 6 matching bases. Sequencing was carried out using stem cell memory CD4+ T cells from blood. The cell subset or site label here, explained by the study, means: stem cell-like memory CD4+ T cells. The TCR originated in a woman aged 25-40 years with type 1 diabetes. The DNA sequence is TGCAGCGTTTTAGGGGAGGCACCCCAAGAGACCCAGTACTTC. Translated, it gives CSVLGEAPQETQYF.